There are a few counts of the clone carrying this T cell receptor beta chain. The data stem from a study of identical twins' blood T cells. TCRdb re-called the 5' RACE reads with MiXCR, one entry per CDR3 protein. The table records a few hundred thousand distinct CDR3 sequences, roughly 31% of them present only once. This CDR3 is 17 amino acids long. The J segment lost 5 bases and the V segment lost 1 base, leaving 6 bases of the junction unmatched. CDR1 and CDR2 (germline): SGHTA, FQGNSA. Sequencing was carried out using PBMCs. The chain has TRBV7-2 and TRBJ2-3; 13 bases fit TRBD2. The receptor was isolated from a woman aged 18-55 years in good health. In DNA form, the CDR3 reads TGTGCCAGCAGCTTAGTCGGACTAGCGGGAGACGGAGATACGCAGTATTTT. Its protein is CASSLVGLAGDGDTQYF.